This T cell receptor beta chain was retrieved from a study of naive and memory T cell subsets (dated 2017 in TCRdb). About the study as a whole: An open-source, UMI-based TCR alpha and beta sequencing pipeline was applied to sorted naive and memory peripheral blood T cell subsets. Complete agreement was observed between the functional CMV T cell responses and the IgG serology results. RNA was DNase-treated and reverse transcribed with TCR constant-region primers, mostly using SuperScript III. The investigation overall reported the following: The repertoire findings for the naive and memory subsets could not be validated, as no ground truth was available. The abundance of TCRs followed a power law with an exponent that differed between naive and memory subsets yet stayed consistent across the three individuals. After error correction, over 95% of naive TCR sequences appeared only once, giving much steeper abundance distributions than memory subsets. A few larger clonotypes were present in naive repertoires, especially CD8 naive repertoires, and these clonotypes were possibly memory cells re-expressing CD45RA. Single alpha or beta chain sequences, rather than paired alpha/beta receptors, were used to define clonotypes. RNA-based TCR counts may be affected by expression changes linked to T cell activation and differentiation. Gini index rose and Shannon and inverse Simpson diversity fell from naive through CM, EM and EMRA in both CD4 and CD8 cells.

This clonotype is a singleton in its sample. No antigen is known for it. One base away there is no much larger clone; base qualities are not given. One read alone lends weak support. The library relied on UMI-ligation and nested PCR. The beta constant-region primer consisted of an equimolar mixture of two oligonucleotides that together covered TRBC1 and TRBC2. The ligated cDNA went through four rounds of PCR with nested alpha and beta constant-region primers together with the SP2 primer. A single-stranded oligonucleotide carrying the SP2 primer and a 12-nucleotide UMI was ligated to the 3' end of the cDNA by T4 RNA ligase 1. Incubation of the ligation reaction lasted about 18-25 hours at 16 degrees C. PCR2 was typically run as a SYBR Green qPCR and stopped at a predetermined threshold to prevent over-amplification. Every purification after the first one was done using Agencourt AMPure XP magnetic beads. Library amounts were measured by Qubit and library quality was assessed on a TapeStation, where the main peak was expected at around 650 bp. Pooled libraries were sequenced on an Illumina MiSeq using v2 2x251 paired-end kits, and typically roughly 0.95-2.2 million reads were obtained per sample. Each sample library was pooled at approximately 3.7 nM, and about 5-8% PhiX was included to improve cluster recognition. The study's processing was this. V and J genes were assigned to Demultiplexor-processed FASTQ reads by Decombinator through tag matching, with a single base-pair mismatch being allowed. Collapsinator relied on UMIs to fix sequencing errors as well as frequency errors caused by PCR heterogeneity. TCRs were translated and CDR3s were extracted from the conserved cysteine to the FGXG phenylalanine by CDR3Translator, with non-productive sequences being flagged. Gini, Shannon entropy and inverse Simpson indices were computed after subsampling the repertoires to the same number of UMI-defined TCRs. Within the linear range, a power law was fitted to clonotype abundance distributions using maximum likelihood. When run on a single naive CD8 sample, MIGEC and the pipeline yielded similar UMI counts, similar unique TCR numbers and similar clonal distributions. In one analysis, naive TCRs that were also found in any memory subset of the same donor were excluded from the naive repertoire. The repertoires were searched for 7,000 to 8,000 CMV-associated CDR3 sequences that had been compiled from VDJdb and a published dataset. TCRdb handled the public reads itself, with Q25 trimming in fastp and clone calling in MiXCR, and kept productive beta chains. One record per CDR3 amino acid sequence lists the most common genes and DNA. The V and J calls and clone size come from TCRdb's table, not from the authors' own analysis. The table for this sample lists approximately 90,000 distinct CDR3 sequences; around 11% of them were counted only once. Of the sample, around 0.13% falls within the top ten clones.

V lost 8 bases and J lost 9 bases, and the count of bases not matched to a germline gene is 15. From a lookup of the germline V gene, CDR1 and CDR2 are MNHEY and SVGEGT. The CDR3 has 16 amino acids, counting the end cysteine and phenylalanine. The sequence is cut down to CDR3 DNA, 48 bases in frame from base 1. From the second PCR step onward, the TCR alpha chain libraries and the TCR beta chain libraries were amplified separately. The CMV status of each donor was determined by measuring IFNgamma production from CD4+ T cells after fresh PBMCs had been stimulated overnight with CMV viral lysate. CD4 T cells were positively selected with Miltenyi beads, followed by positive selection of CD8 T cells from the CD4-negative fraction. After staining for CD3, CD4, CD8, CD45RA, CD27 and a live/dead dye, cells were sorted on a BD Aria II into four subsets based on CD45RA and CD27. Three healthy volunteers provided blood, and the blood of each volunteer was split into CD4 and CD8 T cells and then into four differentiation subsets. Approximately 120 ml of peripheral blood was collected from each donor, and PBMC were isolated by Ficoll-Paque PLUS density-gradient centrifugation. Sorted cells were lysed in RLT buffer, and RNA was extracted with a Qiagen RNeasy kit and stored at -80°C.

The rearrangement combines TRBV6-2 or TRBV6-3 with TRBJ1-6, with 8 middle bases fitting TRBD1. Sequencing used naive CD4+ T cells from blood. What this sample's cell subset or site label stands for: naive T cells, CD45RA high CD27+. The TCR sequence derives from a human donor in good health. The CDR3 has the sequence CASRTTRQGFGSPLHF. The DNA reads as follows: TGTGCCAGCCGAACCACGAGACAGGGGTTTGGTTCACCCCTCCACTTT.